Listed below are T cell receptor beta chains from one sample, sequenced in a study of blood T cell repertoires in COVID-19. TCRdb keeps only in-frame clones here, not all; method: immunoSEQ multiplex PCR. The sample records about 300,000 clones, 80% to 90% being singletons. What was sequenced was PBMCs or T cells enriched from blood (not recorded which). These receptors all stem from a woman between 18 and 29 years old who had recovered from COVID-19. Both conserved end residues are part of each CDR3. D genes are given only for firm matches. Not every row has a clone size; where given, it reads once, few, many or a size class.

TRBD2	-	TRBJ2-7	TRBV28	TGTGCCAGCAGCTTAGCGGGAGGGGAGTACGAGCAGTACTTC	CASSLAGGEYEQYF
-	-	TRBJ2-1	TRBV6-1	TGTGCCAGCAGTGAATTGGGGCCTGGGAAACAGGGACAGTTCTTC	CASSELGPGKQGQFF
-	-	TRBJ2-7	TRBV3-1/TRBV3-2	TGTGCCAGCAGCCAAGGGAGGACCTACGAGCAGTACTTC	CASSQGRTYEQYF
-	-	TRBJ2-5	TRBV2	TGTGCCAGCAGTGTACAGCGGACGCAAGAGACCCAGTACTTC	CASSVQRTQETQYF
-	-	TRBJ1-2	TRBV10-3	TGTGCCATCAGTGAGTCGCGGGGGGCGGGGAACTATGGCTACACCTTC	CAISESRGAGNYGYTF
-	-	TRBJ1-1	TRBV5-4	TGTGCCAGCAGCTTGGACAGTCGGAACTCGGGGTTCGGAGCTTTCTTT	CASSLDSRNSGFGAFF
-	-	TRBJ2-7	TRBV28	TGTGCCAGCAGTTTACGCCCAGAACCCTACGAGCAGTACTTC	CASSLRPEPYEQYF
-	-	TRBJ1-5	TRBV19	TGTGCCAGTAGTATGGCAGGAAATCAGCCCCAGCATTTT	CASSMAGNQPQHF
-	-	TRBJ2-1	TRBV6-5	TGTGCCAGCAGGGGCCCGGGGAAGTTTGGCAATGAGCAGTTCTTC	CASRGPGKFGNEQFF
-	few	TRBJ1-2	TRBV6-6	TGTGCCAGCAGTCCTTACAGGATTCCCCTGGGGTTAAACTATGGCTACACCTTC	CASSPYRIPLGLNYGYTF
-	-	TRBJ2-3	TRBV5-1	TGCGCCAGCAGCCACGACAGGTACACAGATACGCAGTATTTT	CASSHDRYTDTQYF
TRBD1	-	TRBJ1-5	TRBV27	TGTGCCAGCAGTCAGGGGACAGGAGGCAATCAGCCCCAGCATTTT	CASSQGTGGNQPQHF
TRBD1	-	TRBJ1-2	TRBV6-1	TGTGCCAGCAGTGAAGCCGGGGCCGGTAGACAGGGGGCTAACTATGGCTACACCTTC	CASSEAGAGRQGANYGYTF
TRBD1	many	TRBJ2-1	TRBV11-2	TGTGCCAGCAGGGCCTGGGATCAGGGGGAAACCCATGAGCAGTTCTTC	CASRAWDQGETHEQFF
-	-	TRBJ1-2	TRBV27	TGTGCCAGCAGTTTGCTAGGGGATGGCTACACCTTC	CASSLLGDGYTF
-	-	TRBJ1-3	TRBV2	TGTGCCAGCAGTGTAGGACACCCTGGAAACACCATATATTTT	CASSVGHPGNTIYF
TRBD2	-	TRBJ2-1	TRBV5-4	TGTGCCAGCAGGTTGGAATCGGGACTAGCGGAACTTTTCAATGAGCAGTTCTTC	CASRLESGLAELFNEQFF
-	-	TRBJ1-1	TRBV9	TGTGCCAGCAGCGTAGGAACAGGGTGGAACGCTGAAGCTTTCTTT	CASSVGTGWNAEAFF
TRBD1	-	TRBJ1-2	TRBV7-9	TGTGCCACCATGCCCTCAGGGGGCAGGGGGGGCTACACCTTC	CATMPSGGRGGYTF
-	-	TRBJ2-2	TRBV9	TGTGCCAGCTCCTCCGATAGGGGGAGTGGTACCGGGGAGCTGTTTTTT	CASSSDRGSGTGELFF
-	-	TRBJ2-5	TRBV1	TGCACCAGCAGCCAAGCTAGTCTAGCGGGGCTTAAAAAGGGGGAGACCCAGTACTTC	CTSSQASLAGLKKGETQYF
-	few	TRBJ1-5	TRBV19	TGTGCCAGTAGTATCCCGTTACCAGGACAGAGCAATCAGCCCCAGCATTTT	CASSIPLPGQSNQPQHF
TRBD1	-	TRBJ1-3	TRBV9	TGTGCCAGCAGCGAGGGACAGGGTGGAGGTGGAAACACCATATATTTT	CASSEGQGGGGNTIYF
-	-	TRBJ1-1	TRBV11-1	TGTGCCAGCAGCTTAATGGGGAGAGGGACTGAAGCTTTCTTT	CASSLMGRGTEAFF
TRBD1	-	TRBJ1-2	TRBV12-3/TRBV12-4	TGTGCCAGCAGTACCCACAGGGGCCTTTCCTACACCTTC	CASSTHRGLSYTF
-	-	TRBJ1-4	TRBV7-2	TGTGCCAGCAGCCCGGGTGGAACTAATGAAAAACTGTTTTTT	CASSPGGTNEKLFF
-	few	TRBJ2-2	TRBV5-1	TGCGCCAGCAGCCCGGTAGGAGGGGAGGCCGGCGAGCTGTTTTTT	CASSPVGGEAGELFF
-	once	TRBJ1-3	TRBV5-4	TGTGCCAGCAGCTTGGAAGGGAGGGCTGGAAACACCATATATTTT	CASSLEGRAGNTIYF
-	-	TRBJ1-6	TRBV5-1	TGCGCCAGCAGTTTTGCGGGGGAAGATTCACCCCTCCACTTT	CASSFAGEDSPLHF
TRBD2	-	TRBJ2-5	TRBV30	TGTGCGGCCGGTAGCGGGACCCTCCAAGAGACCCAGTACTTC	CAAGSGTLQETQYF
-	once	TRBJ2-7	TRBV11-2	TGTGCCAGCAGCCCACAAGACTACGAGCAGTACTTC	CASSPQDYEQYF
-	-	TRBJ1-1	TRBV2	TGTGCCAGCAGTGAAGCATCGGCGGTCACTGAAGCTTTCTTT	CASSEASAVTEAFF
-	-	TRBJ1-1	TRBV27	TGTGCCAGCAGTTTCTCAGAGAACACTGAAGCTTTCTTT	CASSFSENTEAFF
-	-	TRBJ1-2	TRBV2	TGTGCCAAAGGGGCAGGGTCTGACTATGGCTACACCTTC	CAKGAGSDYGYTF
TRBD1	-	TRBJ1-2	TRBV30	TGTGCCTGGAATCCCCGGGACAGGTATGGCTACACCTTC	CAWNPRDRYGYTF
-	-	TRBJ2-3	TRBV7-9	TGTGCCAGCAGCTTAGGTTTTGGGTCGCAGGGGTTGACTGATACGCAGTATTTT	CASSLGFGSQGLTDTQYF
TRBD2	-	TRBJ2-1	TRBV28	TGTGCCAGCATTAGCCCCTCTAGCGGATCCTACAATGAGCAGTTCTTC	CASISPSSGSYNEQFF
-	few	TRBJ1-2	TRBV4-1	TGCGCCAGCAGCCAAGGGCCAGGGGCCAGTATGAATGGTGGCTACACCTTC	CASSQGPGASMNGGYTF
TRBD2	-	TRBJ2-5	TRBV30	TGTGCCTGGAGGTACCCCGGGGGGAGGAGGCAAGAGACCCAGTACTTC	CAWRYPGGRRQETQYF
-	-	TRBJ1-2	TRBV9	TGTGCCAGCAGCGTAGGCTCAGGGGACTATGGCTACACCTTC	CASSVGSGDYGYTF
-	-	TRBJ1-5	TRBV18	TGTGCCAGCTCACTTACTGGCGCCGTAGGAGATCAGCCCCAGCATTTT	CASSLTGAVGDQPQHF
TRBD2	once	TRBJ2-1	TRBV3-1/TRBV3-2	TGTGCCAGCAGCCAAGGACTAGCGGGAGTCGTGGGAATCTACAATGAGCAGTTCTTC	CASSQGLAGVVGIYNEQFF
TRBD1	-	TRBJ1-1	TRBV10-3	TGTGCCTCTGACGGGGGACAGGGGCCTGCGAACACTGAAGCTTTCTTT	CASDGGQGPANTEAFF